This T cell receptor beta chain is from a study of cytotoxic CD8 clonotypes in ibrutinib-treated CLL. Findings and caveats of the study: Starting clonality was above that of age-matched healthy donors and tracked circulating CD8+ T-cell counts. Clonality increased at ibrutinib response and stayed stable in sustained remission. At progression, however, it fell back toward baseline.

The CDR3 has 14 amino acids. CDR1 and CDR2 from the germline V gene are SNHLY and FYNNEI. V was trimmed by 8 bases and J by 0 bases, leaving 11 bases between them. Investigators sourced around 2 micrograms of genomic DNA from cryopreserved PBMCs for TCR beta libraries. Sequencing was designed to attain a depth spanning 1 in 200,000 to 1 in 1 million T cells. Assay: immunoSEQ multiplex PCR; the TCRdb copy retains only in-frame clones and omits some. Here the sample spans approximately 45,000 clones, 55% to 80% being singletons. With respect to this clone: Antigen: not known.

The sequence derives from a human donor with chronic lymphocytic leukemia. This chain uses TRBV2 with TRBJ1-3; D is ambiguous. The sample here was PBMCs, taken after 12 months of ibrutinib treatment. The CDR3: CASRRVSSGNTIYF. DNA for the CDR3: TGTGCCAGCCGAAGGGTGTCCTCTGGAAACACCATATATTTT.